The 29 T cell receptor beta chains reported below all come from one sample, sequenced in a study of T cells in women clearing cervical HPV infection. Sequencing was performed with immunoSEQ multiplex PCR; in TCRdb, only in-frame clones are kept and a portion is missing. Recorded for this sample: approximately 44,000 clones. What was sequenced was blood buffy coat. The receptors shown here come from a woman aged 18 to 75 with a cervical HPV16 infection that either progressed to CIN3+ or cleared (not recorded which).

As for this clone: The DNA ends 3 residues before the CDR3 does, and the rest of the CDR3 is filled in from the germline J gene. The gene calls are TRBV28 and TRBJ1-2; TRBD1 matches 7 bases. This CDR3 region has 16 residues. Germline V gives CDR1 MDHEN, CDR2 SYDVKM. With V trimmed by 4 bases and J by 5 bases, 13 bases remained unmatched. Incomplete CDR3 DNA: TGTGCCAGCAGTTCCGACCCGACAGGGATGGTGTATGGC. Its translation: CASSSDPTGMVYG. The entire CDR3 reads CASSSDPTGMVYGYTF.

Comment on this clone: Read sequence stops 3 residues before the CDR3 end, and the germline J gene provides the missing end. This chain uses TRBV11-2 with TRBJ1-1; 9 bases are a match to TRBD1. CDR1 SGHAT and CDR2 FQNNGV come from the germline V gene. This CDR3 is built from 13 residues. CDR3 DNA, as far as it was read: TGTGCCAGCAGCTTGGGGACAGGGTTTAAA. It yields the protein CASSLGTGFK. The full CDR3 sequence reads CASSLGTGFKAFF. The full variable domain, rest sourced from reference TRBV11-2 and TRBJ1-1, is EAGVAQSPRYKIIEKRQSVAFWCNPISGHATLYWYQQILGQGPKLLIQFQNNGVVDDSQLPKDRFSAERLKGVDSTLKIQPAKLEDSAVYLCASSLGTGFKAFFGQGTRLTVV.

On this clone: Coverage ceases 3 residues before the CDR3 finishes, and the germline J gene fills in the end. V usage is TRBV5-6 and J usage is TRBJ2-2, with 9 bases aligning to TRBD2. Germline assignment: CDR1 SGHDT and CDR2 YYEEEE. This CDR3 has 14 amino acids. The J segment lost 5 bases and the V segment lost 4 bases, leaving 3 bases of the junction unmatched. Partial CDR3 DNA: TGTGCCAGCAGCATTAGCGGGAGAACCGGGGAG. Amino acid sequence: CASSISGRTGE. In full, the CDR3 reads CASSISGRTGELFF.

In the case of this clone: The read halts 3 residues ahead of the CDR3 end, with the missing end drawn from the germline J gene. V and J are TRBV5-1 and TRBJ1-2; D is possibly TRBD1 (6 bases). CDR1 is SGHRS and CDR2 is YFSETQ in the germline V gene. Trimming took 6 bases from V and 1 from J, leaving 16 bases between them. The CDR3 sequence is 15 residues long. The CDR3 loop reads CASNPSPGVNYGYTF. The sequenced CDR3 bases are TGCGCCAGCAACCCCTCACCAGGGGTTAACTATGGC. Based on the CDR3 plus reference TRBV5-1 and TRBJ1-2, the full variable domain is KAGVTQTPRYLIKTRGQQVTLSCSPISGHRSVSWYQQTPGQGLQFLFEYFSETQRNKGNFPGRFSGRQFSNSRSEMNVSTLELGDSALYLCASNPSPGVNYGYTFGSGTRLTVV.

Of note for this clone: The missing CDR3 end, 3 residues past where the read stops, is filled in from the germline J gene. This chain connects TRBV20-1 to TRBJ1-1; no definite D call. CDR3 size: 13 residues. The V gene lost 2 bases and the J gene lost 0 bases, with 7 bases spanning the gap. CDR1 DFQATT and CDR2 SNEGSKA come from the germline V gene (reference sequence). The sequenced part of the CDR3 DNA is TGCAGTGCTAGATTTACGGTGAACACTGAA. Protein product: CSARFTVNTE. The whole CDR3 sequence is CSARFTVNTEAFF.

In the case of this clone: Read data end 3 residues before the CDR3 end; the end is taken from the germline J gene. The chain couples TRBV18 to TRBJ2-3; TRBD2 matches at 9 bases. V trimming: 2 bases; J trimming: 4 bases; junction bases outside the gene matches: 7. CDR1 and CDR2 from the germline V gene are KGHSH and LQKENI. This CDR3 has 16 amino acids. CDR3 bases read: TGTGCCAGCTCACCAATTGCGGGGGGGCCATCAGATACG. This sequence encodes CASSPIAGGPSDT. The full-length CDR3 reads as CASSPIAGGPSDTQYF.

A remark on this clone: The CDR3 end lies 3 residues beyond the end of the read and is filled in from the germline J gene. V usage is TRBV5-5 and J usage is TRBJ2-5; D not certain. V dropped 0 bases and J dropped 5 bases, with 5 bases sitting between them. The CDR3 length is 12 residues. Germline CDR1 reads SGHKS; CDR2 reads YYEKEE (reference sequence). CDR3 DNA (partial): TGTGCCAGCAGCTTGGCCGGGGAGACC. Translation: CASSLAGET. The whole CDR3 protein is CASSLAGETQYF.

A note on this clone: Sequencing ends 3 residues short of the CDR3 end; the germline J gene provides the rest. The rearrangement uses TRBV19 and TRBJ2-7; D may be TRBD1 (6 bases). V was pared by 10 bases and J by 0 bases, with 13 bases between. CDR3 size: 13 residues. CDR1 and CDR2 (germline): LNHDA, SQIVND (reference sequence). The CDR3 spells CATRRGPSYEQYF. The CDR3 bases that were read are TGTGCCACTCGCAGGGGACCCTCCTACGAG.

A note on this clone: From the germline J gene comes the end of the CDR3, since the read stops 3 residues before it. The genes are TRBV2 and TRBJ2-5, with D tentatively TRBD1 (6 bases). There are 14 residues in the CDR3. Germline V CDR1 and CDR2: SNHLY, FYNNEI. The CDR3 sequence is CASSRDRSADTQYF. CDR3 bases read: TGTGCCAGCAGTCGCGACAGGAGCGCAGATACC.

CDR3 amino acids: CASSRTGGGKTQYF. The DNA read from the CDR3 is TGTGCCAGCAGTAGAACAGGGGGCGGAAAGACG. The rearrangement joins TRBV6-2 or TRBV6-3 to TRBJ2-3, with 9 nucleotides matching TRBD1. The observed sequence ends 3 residues before the CDR3 terminus, with the missing tail filled in from the germline J gene. This CDR3 region has 14 residues. The germline V gene has CDR1 MNHEY and CDR2 SVGEGT.

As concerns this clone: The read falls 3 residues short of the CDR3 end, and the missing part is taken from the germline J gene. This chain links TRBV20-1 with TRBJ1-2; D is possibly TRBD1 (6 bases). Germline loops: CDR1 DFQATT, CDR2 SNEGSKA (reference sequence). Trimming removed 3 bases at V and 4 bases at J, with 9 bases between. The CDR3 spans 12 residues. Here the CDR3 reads CSASRDTYGYTF. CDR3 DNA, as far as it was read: TGCAGTGCTAGTAGGGACACCTATGGC.

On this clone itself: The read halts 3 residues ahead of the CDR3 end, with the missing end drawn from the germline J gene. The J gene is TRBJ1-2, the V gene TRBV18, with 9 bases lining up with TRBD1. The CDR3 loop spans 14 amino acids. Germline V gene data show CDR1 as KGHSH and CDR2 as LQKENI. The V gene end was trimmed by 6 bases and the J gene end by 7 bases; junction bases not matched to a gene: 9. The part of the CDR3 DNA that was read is TGTGCCAGCTCGCTGGACAGGGGAGGAAGTGGC. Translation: CASSLDRGGSG. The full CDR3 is CASSLDRGGSGYTF.

The CDR3 DNA, read in part, is TGTGCCAGTAGTATCTGGGGACAGGGTGAAACAGATACG. Protein: CASSIWGQGETDT. The full-length CDR3 reads as CASSIWGQGETDTQYF. The rearrangement joins TRBV19 to TRBJ2-3; TRBD1 matches at 9 bases. The CDR3 is cut off 3 residues early in the read; its end comes from the germline J gene. There are 16 residues in the CDR3. From germline, CDR1 is LNHDA and CDR2 SQIVND (reference sequence). Losses at the gene ends were 3 bases for V and 3 bases for J; bases not matched to a gene: 7.

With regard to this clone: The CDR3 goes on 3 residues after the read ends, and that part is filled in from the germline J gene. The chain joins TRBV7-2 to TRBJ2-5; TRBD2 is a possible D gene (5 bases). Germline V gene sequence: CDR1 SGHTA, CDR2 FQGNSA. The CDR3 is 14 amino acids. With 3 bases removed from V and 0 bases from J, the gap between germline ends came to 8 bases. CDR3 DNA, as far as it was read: TGTGCCAGCAGCTTGAGGGTGTACCAAGAGACC. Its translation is CASSLRVYQET. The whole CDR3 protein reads CASSLRVYQETQYF.

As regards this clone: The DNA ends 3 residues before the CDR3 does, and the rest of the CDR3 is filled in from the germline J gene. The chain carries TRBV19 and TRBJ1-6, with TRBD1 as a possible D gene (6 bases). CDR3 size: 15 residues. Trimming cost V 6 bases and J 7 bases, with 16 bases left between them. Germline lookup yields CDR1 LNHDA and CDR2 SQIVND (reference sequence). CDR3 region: CASRLDRALNSPLHF. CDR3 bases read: TGTGCCAGTAGACTGGACAGAGCTCTCAATTCACCC.

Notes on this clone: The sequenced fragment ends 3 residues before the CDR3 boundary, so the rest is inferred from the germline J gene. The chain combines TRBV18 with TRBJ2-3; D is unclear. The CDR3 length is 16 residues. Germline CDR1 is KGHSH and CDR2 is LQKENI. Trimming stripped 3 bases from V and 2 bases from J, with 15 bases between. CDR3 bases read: TGTGCCAGCTCACCCCTACGGAGTCGACTCACAGATACG. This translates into CASSPLRSRLTDT. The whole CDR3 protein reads CASSPLRSRLTDTQYF. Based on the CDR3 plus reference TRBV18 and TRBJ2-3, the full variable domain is NAGVMQNPRHLVRRRGQEARLRCSPMKGHSHVYWYRQLPEEGLKFMVYLQKENIIDESGMPKERFSAEFPKEGPSILRIQQVVRGDSAAYFCASSPLRSRLTDTQYFGPGTRLTVL.

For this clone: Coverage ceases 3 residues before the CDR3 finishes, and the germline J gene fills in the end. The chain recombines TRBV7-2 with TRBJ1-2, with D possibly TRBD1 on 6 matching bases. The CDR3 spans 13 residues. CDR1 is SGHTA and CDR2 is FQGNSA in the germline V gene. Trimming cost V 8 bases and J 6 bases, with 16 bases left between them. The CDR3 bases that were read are TGTGCCAGCTCCCTAGGGGGGGGCCATGGC. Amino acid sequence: CASSLGGGHG. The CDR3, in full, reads CASSLGGGHGYTF.

CDR3 DNA, as far as it was read: TGTGCCAGCAGCTCCCAGGGAAATCAGCCG. Its translation is CASSSQGNQP. The whole CDR3 sequence reads CASSSQGNQPQYF. The chain couples TRBV7-2 to TRBJ2-3; tentatively, D is TRBD1 (5 bases). The read terminates 3 residues before the CDR3 end, so the remaining end is supplied by the germline J gene. This CDR3 contains 13 residues. Germline V CDR1 and CDR2: SGHTA, FQGNSA.

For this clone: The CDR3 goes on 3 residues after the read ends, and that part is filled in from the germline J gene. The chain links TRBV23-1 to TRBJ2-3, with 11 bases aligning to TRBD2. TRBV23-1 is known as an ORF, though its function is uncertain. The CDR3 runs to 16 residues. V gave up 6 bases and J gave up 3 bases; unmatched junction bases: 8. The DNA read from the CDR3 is TGCGCCAGCAGACGCAATAGCGGGGGGGAGACAGATACG. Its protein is CASRRNSGGETDT. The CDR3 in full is CASRRNSGGETDTQYF.

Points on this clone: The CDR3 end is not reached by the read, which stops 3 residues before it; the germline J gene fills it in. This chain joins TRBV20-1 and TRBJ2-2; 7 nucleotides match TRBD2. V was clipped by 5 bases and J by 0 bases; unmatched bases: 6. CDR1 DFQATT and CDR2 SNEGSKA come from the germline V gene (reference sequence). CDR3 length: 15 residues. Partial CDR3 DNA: TGCAGTGCTCCACCTAGCGGATCGAACACCGGGGAG. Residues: CSAPPSGSNTGE. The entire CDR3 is CSAPPSGSNTGELFF.

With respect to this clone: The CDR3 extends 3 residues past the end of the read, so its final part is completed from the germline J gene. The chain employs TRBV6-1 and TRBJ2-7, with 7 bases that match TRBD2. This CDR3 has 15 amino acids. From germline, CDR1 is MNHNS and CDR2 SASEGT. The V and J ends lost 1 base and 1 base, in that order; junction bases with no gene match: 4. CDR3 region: CASSEGASGSYEQYF. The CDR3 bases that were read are TGTGCCAGCAGTGAAGGGGCTAGCGGTTCCTACGAG.

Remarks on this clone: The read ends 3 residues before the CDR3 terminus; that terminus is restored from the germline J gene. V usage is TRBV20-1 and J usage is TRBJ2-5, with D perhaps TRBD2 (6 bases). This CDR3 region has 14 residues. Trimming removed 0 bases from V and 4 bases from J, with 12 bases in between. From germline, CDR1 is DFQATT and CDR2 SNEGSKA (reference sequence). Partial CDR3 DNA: TGCAGTGCTAGAGAAGGGCGGCGGGGAGAGACC. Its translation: CSAREGRRGET. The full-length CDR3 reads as CSAREGRRGETQYF.

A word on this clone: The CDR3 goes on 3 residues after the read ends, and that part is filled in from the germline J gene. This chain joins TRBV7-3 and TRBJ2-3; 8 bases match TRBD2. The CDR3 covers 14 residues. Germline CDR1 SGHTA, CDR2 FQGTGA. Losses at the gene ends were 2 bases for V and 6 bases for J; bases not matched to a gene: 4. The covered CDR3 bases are TGTGCCAGCAGCTTAGCGGGGGGAGTGGATACG. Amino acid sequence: CASSLAGGVDT. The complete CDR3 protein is CASSLAGGVDTQYF.

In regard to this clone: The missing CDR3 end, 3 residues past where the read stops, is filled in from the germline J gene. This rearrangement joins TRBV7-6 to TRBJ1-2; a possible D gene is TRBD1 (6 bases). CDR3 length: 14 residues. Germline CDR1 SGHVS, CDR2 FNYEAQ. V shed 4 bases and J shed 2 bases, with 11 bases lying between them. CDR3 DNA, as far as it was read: TGTGCCAGCAGCTCGGACAGATACAACTATGGC. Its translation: CASSSDRYNYG. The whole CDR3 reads CASSSDRYNYGYTF.

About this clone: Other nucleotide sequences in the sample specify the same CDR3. The sequenced part of the CDR3 DNA is TGTGCCTGGAGTGTACAGGGTTACGAG. It encodes CAWSVQGYE. The full CDR3 sequence reads CAWSVQGYEQYF. The chain has TRBV30 and TRBJ2-7, with a tentative D call TRBD1 (6 bases). The CDR3 end falls 3 residues outside the read, so it is completed with the germline J gene. Between the trimmed V and J ends, which lost 0 bases and 4 bases, there was a span of 7 bases. Germline V CDR1 and CDR2: GTSNPN, SVGIG (reference sequence). The CDR3 spans 12 residues.

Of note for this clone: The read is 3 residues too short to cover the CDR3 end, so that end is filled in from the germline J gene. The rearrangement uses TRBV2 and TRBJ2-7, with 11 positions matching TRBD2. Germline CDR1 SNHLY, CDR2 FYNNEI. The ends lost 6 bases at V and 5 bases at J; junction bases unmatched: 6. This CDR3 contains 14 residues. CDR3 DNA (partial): TGTGCCAGCAGGGAACCGGGACTAGCGGACGAG. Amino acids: CASREPGLADE. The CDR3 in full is CASREPGLADEQYF.

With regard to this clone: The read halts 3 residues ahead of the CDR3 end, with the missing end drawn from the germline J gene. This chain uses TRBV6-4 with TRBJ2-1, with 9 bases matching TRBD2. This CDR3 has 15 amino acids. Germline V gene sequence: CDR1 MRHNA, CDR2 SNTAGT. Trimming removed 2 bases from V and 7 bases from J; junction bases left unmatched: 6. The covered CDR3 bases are TGTGCCAGCAGTGACGTTCTAGCGGGGTCGAATGAG. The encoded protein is CASSDVLAGSNE. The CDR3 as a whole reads CASSDVLAGSNEQFF.

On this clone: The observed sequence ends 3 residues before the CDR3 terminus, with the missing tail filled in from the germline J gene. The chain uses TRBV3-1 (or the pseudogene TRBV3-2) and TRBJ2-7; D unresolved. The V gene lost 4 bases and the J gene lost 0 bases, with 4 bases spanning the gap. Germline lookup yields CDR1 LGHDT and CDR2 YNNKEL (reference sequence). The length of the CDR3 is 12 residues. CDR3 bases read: TGTGCCAGCAGCCTCCTCTCCTACGAG. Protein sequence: CASSLLSYE. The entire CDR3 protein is CASSLLSYEQYF.

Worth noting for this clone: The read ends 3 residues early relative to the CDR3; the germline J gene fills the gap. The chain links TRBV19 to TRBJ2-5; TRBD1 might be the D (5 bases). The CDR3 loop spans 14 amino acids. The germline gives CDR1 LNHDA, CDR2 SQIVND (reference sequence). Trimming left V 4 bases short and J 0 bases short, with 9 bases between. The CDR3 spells CASSTGHNQETQYF. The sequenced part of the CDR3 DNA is TGTGCCAGTAGTACAGGACACAACCAAGAGACC.